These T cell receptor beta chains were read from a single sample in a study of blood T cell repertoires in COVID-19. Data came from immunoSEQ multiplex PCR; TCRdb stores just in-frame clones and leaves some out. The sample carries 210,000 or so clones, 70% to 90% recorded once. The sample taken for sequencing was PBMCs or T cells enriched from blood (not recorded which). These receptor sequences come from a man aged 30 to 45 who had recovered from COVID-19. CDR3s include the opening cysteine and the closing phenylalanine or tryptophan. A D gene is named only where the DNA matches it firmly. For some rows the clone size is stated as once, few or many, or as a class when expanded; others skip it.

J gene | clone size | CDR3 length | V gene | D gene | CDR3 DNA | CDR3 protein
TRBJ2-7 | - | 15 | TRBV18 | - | TGTGCCAGCTCACCCAGGGCTATTTACTCCTACGAGCAGTACTTC | CASSPRAIYSYEQYF
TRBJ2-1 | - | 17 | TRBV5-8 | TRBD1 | TGTGCCAGCAGCTTGGCCTTGGGGACAGGGGGATACAATGAGCAGTTCTTC | CASSLALGTGGYNEQFF
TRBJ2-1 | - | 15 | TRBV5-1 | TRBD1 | TGCGCCAGCAGCTTTCCTGACAGGGCCCACAATGAGCAGTTCTTC | CASSFPDRAHNEQFF
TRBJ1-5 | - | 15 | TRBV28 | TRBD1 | TGTGCCAGCAGCTGGGGACAGGGGACGCAGCAGCCCCAGCATTTT | CASSWGQGTQQPQHF
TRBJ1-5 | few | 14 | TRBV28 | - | TGTGCCAGCAAAACTCCCCCTAGCAATCAGCCCCAGCATTTT | CASKTPPSNQPQHF
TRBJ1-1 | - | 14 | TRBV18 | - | TGTGCCAGCTCACCACCGTTAACAGAGACTGAAGCTTTCTTT | CASSPPLTETEAFF
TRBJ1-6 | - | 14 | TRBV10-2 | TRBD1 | TGCGCCAGCAGAGGGGGCAACTATAATTCACCCCTCCACTTT | CASRGGNYNSPLHF
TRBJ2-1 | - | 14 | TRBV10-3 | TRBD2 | TGTGCCACCCAGCCGGGACTAGTGACCCATGAGCAGTTCTTC | CATQPGLVTHEQFF
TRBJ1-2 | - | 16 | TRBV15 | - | TGTGCCACCAGCAGAGATACTGCCAAATGGGCTTATGGCTACACCTTC | CATSRDTAKWAYGYTF
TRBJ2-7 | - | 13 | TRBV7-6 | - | TGTGCCAGCAGCTCTCCTGGCGGCCACGAGCAGTACTTC | CASSSPGGHEQYF
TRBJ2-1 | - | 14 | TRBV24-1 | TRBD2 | TGTGCCACTGGAGCTGCGGGAGGGAGCAATGAGCAGTTCTTC | CATGAAGGSNEQFF
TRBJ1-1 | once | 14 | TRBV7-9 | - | TGTGCCAGCAGCTTAGACAATCTGAACACTGAAGCTTTCTTT | CASSLDNLNTEAFF
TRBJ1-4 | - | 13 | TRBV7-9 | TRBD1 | TGTGCCAGCAGCTCCCCTGGACAGGGAACACTGTTTTTT | CASSSPGQGTLFF
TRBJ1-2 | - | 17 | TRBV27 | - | TGTGCCAGCAGTCCCTCCGGAGTTTTTCGAGAGGTGTATGGCTACACCTTC | CASSPSGVFREVYGYTF
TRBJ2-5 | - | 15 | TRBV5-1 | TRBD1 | TGCGCCAGCAGCTTGGGAGCGGACAGGTGGGAGACCCAGTACTTC | CASSLGADRWETQYF
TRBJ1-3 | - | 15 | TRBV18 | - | TGTGCCAGCTCACCACCGCAGGGGAAGGGAAACACCATATATTTT | CASSPPQGKGNTIYF
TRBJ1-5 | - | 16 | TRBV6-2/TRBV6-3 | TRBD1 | TGTGCCAGCAGTGGAGTAAGACAGGGCTACAATCAGCCCCAGCATTTT | CASSGVRQGYNQPQHF
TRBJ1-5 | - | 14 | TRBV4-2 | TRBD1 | TGTGCCAGCAGCCAAGACAGGGGGCCCCAGCCCCAGCATTTT | CASSQDRGPQPQHF
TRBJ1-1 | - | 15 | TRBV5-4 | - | TGTGCCAGCAGCTTGGGGATTTCAGGGCCCACTGAAGCTTTCTTT | CASSLGISGPTEAFF
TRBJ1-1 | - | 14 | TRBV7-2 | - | TGTGCCAGCCGAGCAGGGCTCATGAACACTGAAGCTTTCTTT | CASRAGLMNTEAFF
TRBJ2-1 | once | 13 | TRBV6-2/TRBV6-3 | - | TGTGCCAGCAGCTTCATGGACATAAATGAGCAGTTCTTC | CASSFMDINEQFF
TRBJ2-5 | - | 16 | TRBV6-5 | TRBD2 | TGTGCCAGCAGTTCCGGACTAGCGGGGGTAATCGGGACCCAGTACTTC | CASSSGLAGVIGTQYF
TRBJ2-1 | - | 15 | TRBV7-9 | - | TGTGCCAGCAGCTTAAACGGACAGTACAACAATGAGCAGTTCTTC | CASSLNGQYNNEQFF
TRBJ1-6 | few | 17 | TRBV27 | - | TGTGCCAGCAGTTTTTTTAGTTCACAGGGAGATAATTCACCCCTCCACTTT | CASSFFSSQGDNSPLHF
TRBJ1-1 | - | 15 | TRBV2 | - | TGTGCCAGCAGTGAAAGGAAGGGAGTAGGCCCTGAAGCTTTCTTT | CASSERKGVGPEAFF
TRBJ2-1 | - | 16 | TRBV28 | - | TGTGCCAGCAGTCCGGGTGACGCCCCAATCTACAATGAGCAGTTCTTC | CASSPGDAPIYNEQFF
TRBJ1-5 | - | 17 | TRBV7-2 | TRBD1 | TGTGCCAGCAGCCTAAAACCAGGGGGCTTCGGCAATCAGCCCCAGCATTTT | CASSLKPGGFGNQPQHF
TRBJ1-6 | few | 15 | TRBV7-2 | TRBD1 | TGTGCCAGCAGCTTCTCTGACAGGGGGCGTTTTCGGGTCACCTTT | CASSFSDRGRFRVTF
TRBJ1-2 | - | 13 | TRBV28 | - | TGTGCCAGCAGTCCCCCCGGGGAGGGAGGCTACACCTTC | CASSPPGEGGYTF
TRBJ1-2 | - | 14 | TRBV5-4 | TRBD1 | TGTGCCAGCAGGACAGGGGGCGGGGGAGGTGGCTACACCTTC | CASRTGGGGGGYTF
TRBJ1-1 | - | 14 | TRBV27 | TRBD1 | TGTGCCAGCACACCTACAGGGGCAAACACTGAAGCTTTCTTT | CASTPTGANTEAFF